This passage covers 24 T cell receptor beta chains from one sample sequenced in a study of T cells after yellow fever vaccination (dated by TCRdb to between 2019 and 2020). Libraries were built with 5' RACE. The instrument given in TCRdb is Illumina HiSeq 2500. TCRdb reanalyzed the raw reads on its own, using fastp at Q25 for trimming and MiXCR for clone calling, and kept in-frame beta chains. Rows merge per CDR3 protein into single entries with the most common DNA and genes. This sample is represented by 450,000 to 550,000 distinct CDR3 sequences; about 19% of them were singletons. Jointly, the top ten make up over 11% of the sample. The treatment or condition label for this specimen denotes: live attenuated yellow fever vaccine strain. The sample in question was PBMCs, obtained 15 days after the yellow fever booster vaccination. The receptors were gathered from a man aged 25 to 40 who received the YFV17D yellow fever vaccine.

This clonotype was recorded a few times. The genes are TRBV12-3 or TRBV12-4 and TRBJ2-1; 10 bases match TRBD1. Germline trimming cut 6 bases from V and 8 bases from J; bases unmatched to any gene: 10. This CDR3 has 15 residues. CDR3 nucleotides: TGTGCCAGCAGCGGATCGGGACAGGGGTCCGATGAGCAGTTCTTC. As protein: CASSGSGQGSDEQFF.

The V and J genes are TRBV2 and TRBJ2-3; no clear D. With 7 bases removed from V and 3 bases from J, the gap between germline ends came to 14 bases. CDR1 is SNHLY and CDR2 is FYNNEI in the germline V gene. The CDR3 runs to 14 residues. CDR3 residues: CASTRFSVTDTQYF. Here the CDR3 DNA reads TGTGCCAGCACCCGCTTTTCGGTGACAGATACGCAGTATTTT. Full variable domain (remainder filled in from reference TRBV2 and TRBJ2-3): EPEVTQTPSHQVTQMGQEVILRCVPISNHLYFYWYRQILGQKVEFLVSFYNNEISEKSEIFDDQFSVERPDGSNFTLKIRSTKLEDSAMYFCASTRFSVTDTQYFGPGTRLTVL.

The gene calls are TRBV5-1 and TRBJ2-1, with D perhaps given as TRBD1 or TRBD2 (5 bases each). The CDR3 extends over 15 amino acids. The ends were cut back, 1 base at V and 2 bases at J, with 10 bases in the middle. Looked up from germline, CDR1 is SGHRS and CDR2 is YFSETQ. The CDR3 spells CASSLWDLTYNEQFF. The CDR3 DNA reads as TGCGCCAGCAGCTTGTGGGACCTAACCTACAATGAGCAGTTCTTC.

This clonotype has just a few counts. The chain couples TRBV20-1 to TRBJ2-7, with a weak D call TRBD2 (5 bases). The germline CDR1 and CDR2 sequences are DFQATT and SNEGSKA (reference sequence). The CDR3 is 12 amino acids. V shed 7 bases and J shed 6 bases, with 16 bases lying between them. The CDR3 DNA reads as TGCAGTGATCGAGCGGCTGAACGCGAGCAGTACTTC. Protein product: CSDRAAEREQYF.

This clonotype was seen many times. The V and J genes are TRBV20-1 and TRBJ2-2; D perhaps matches TRBD2 (6 bases). Germline CDR1 and CDR2: DFQATT and SNEGSKA (reference sequence). Trimming cost V 6 bases and J 7 bases, with 15 bases left between them. This CDR3 is 13 amino acids long. CDR3 protein: CSATAEGSGELFF. CDR3 in DNA: TGCAGTGCGACCGCGGAGGGTAGCGGGGAGCTGTTTTTT.

This clonotype was detected only a few times. This chain joins TRBV20-1 and TRBJ2-7; 7 nucleotides line up with TRBD1. V was pared by 6 bases and J by 6 bases, with 20 bases of the junction left unmatched. CDR3 length: 16 amino acids. CDR1 is DFQATT, CDR2 SNEGSKA, per germline (reference sequence). The chain's CDR3 is CSAPRPLPTGSGEQYF. CDR3 in DNA: TGCAGTGCCCCCCGTCCCCTCCCGACAGGGTCAGGCGAGCAGTACTTC.

The chain links TRBV7-6 to TRBJ2-7, with D perhaps matching TRBD1 or TRBD2 (5 bases each). V was shortened by 1 base and J by 0 bases, with 10 bases between the two germline ends. CDR3 length equals 15 residues. The germline CDR1 and CDR2 sequences are SGHVS and FNYEAQ. CDR3 protein: CASSLVEGTSYEQYF. CDR3 sequence (DNA): TGTGCCAGCAGCTTAGTGGAAGGGACCTCCTACGAGCAGTACTTC.

The chain carries TRBV12-3 or TRBV12-4 and TRBJ1-1, with TRBD1 as a possible D gene (6 bases). The CDR3 extends over 14 amino acids. The V end lost 7 bases, the J end lost 1 base, and 13 bases lay between the germline ends. The CDR3 here is CASIPGQANTEAFF. The CDR3 DNA follows: TGTGCCAGCATTCCGGGACAAGCGAACACTGAAGCTTTCTTT.

V gene TRBV12-3 or TRBV12-4 combines with J gene TRBJ2-3; D might be TRBD1 (6 bases). Deletions cut 0 bases from V and 0 bases from J, with 13 bases between. This CDR3 comprises 17 residues. CDR3: CASSLAPGHSSTDTQYF. For the CDR3, the DNA is TGTGCCAGCAGTTTAGCCCCGGGACACTCTAGCACAGATACGCAGTATTTT.

In this sample, this clonotype turned up a few times. CDR3: CSARKQAYEQYF. The CDR3 DNA is TGCAGTGCTAGAAAACAGGCTTACGAGCAGTACTTC. This chain joins TRBV20-1 and TRBJ2-7; D perhaps matches TRBD1 (5 bases). The CDR3 sequence is 12 residues long. Per germline, CDR1 DFQATT and CDR2 SNEGSKA (reference sequence). Trimming shortened V by 2 bases and J by 4 bases, and 9 bases separated the two germline ends.

The chain carries TRBV23-1 and TRBJ2-5; D ambiguous. TRBV23-1 is recorded as an ORF, its role being uncertain. Trimming took off 5 bases at V and 3 bases at J, with 13 bases between the two ends. This CDR3 region has 14 residues. The CDR3: CASSTTVGKETQYF. The CDR3 coding sequence is TGCGCCAGCAGTACCACAGTGGGGAAAGAGACCCAGTACTTC.

J is TRBJ1-1 and V is TRBV20-1; D is perhaps TRBD1 (6 bases). The germline CDR1 and CDR2 sequences are DFQATT and SNEGSKA (reference sequence). The CDR3 consists of 12 residues. V was pared by 6 bases and J by 5 bases, with 13 bases between. The CDR3: CSAHLQGTEAFF. The CDR3 bases are TGCAGTGCACACTTACAGGGTACTGAAGCTTTCTTT.

V is TRBV24-1 and J is TRBJ2-1; the D gene could be TRBD1 or TRBD2 (5 bases each). Germline V lookup: CDR1 KGHDR, CDR2 SFDVKD. The CDR3 extends over 14 amino acids. Trimming took 5 bases from V and 5 from J, leaving 12 bases between them. This CDR3 reads CATSGRDDHNEQFF. CDR3 sequence (DNA): TGTGCCACCAGTGGAAGGGACGATCACAATGAGCAGTTCTTC.

As concerns this clonotype: The junction shows a germline mismatch at one end, possibly a read error. V gene TRBV20-1 combines with J gene TRBJ2-5; D possibly corresponds to TRBD1 (6 bases). This CDR3 has 11 amino acids. The germline CDR1 and CDR2 sequences are DFQATT and SNEGSKA (reference sequence). CDR3 nucleotide sequence: TGCAGTGCTAGCGGGGACACTGGGTCTGCCTTC. Amino acid sequence: CSASGDTGSAF.

The CDR3 is CASRSNTNTGELFF. CDR3 nucleotides: TGTGCCAGCAGATCCAACACCAACACCGGGGAGCTGTTTTTT. The chain has TRBV5-5 and TRBJ2-2; D unclear. CDR1 is SGHKS, CDR2 YYEKEE, per germline (reference sequence). V lost 5 bases and J lost 2, with 10 bases in between. The CDR3 runs to 14 residues.

J is TRBJ2-2 and V is TRBV24-1; D gene unclear. Germline CDR1 is KGHDR and CDR2 is SFDVKD. The ends were cut back, 4 bases at V and 6 bases at J, with 8 bases in the middle. CDR3 size: 13 residues. The CDR3 loop is CATSDLIAGELFF. The CDR3 DNA sequence: TGTGCCACCAGTGACTTAATAGCCGGGGAGCTGTTTTTT.

The rearrangement joins TRBV5-1 to TRBJ2-3; D is perhaps TRBD2 (6 bases). The V end was cut by 4 bases, the J end by 5 bases, with 14 bases between. This CDR3 comprises 14 residues. Looked up from germline, CDR1 is SGHRS and CDR2 is YFSETQ. CDR3 nucleotide sequence: TGCGCCAGCAGCCGGCTGCTAGCGAGAGATACGCAGTATTTT. It translates to CASSRLLARDTQYF.

J is TRBJ2-5 and V is TRBV29-1, with D hard to call. V was cut by 1 base and J by 4 bases, with 10 bases left in between. CDR3 length equals 13 residues. CDR1 is SQVTM and CDR2 is ANQGSEA in the germline V gene. The CDR3 here is CSVEVPNVETQYF. CDR3 nucleotide sequence: TGCAGCGTTGAAGTCCCGAATGTAGAGACCCAGTACTTC.

The sample holds one count of this clonotype. The chain employs TRBV10-3 and TRBJ2-6; 7 bases map to TRBD2. J was trimmed by 3 bases and V by 1 base; bases with no gene match: 3. CDR1 is ENHRY, CDR2 SYGVKD, per germline. The CDR3 runs 16 residues. CDR3 sequence: CAISEYGGSGANVLTF. CDR3 DNA: TGTGCCATCAGTGAGTACGGGGGGAGTGGGGCCAACGTCCTGACTTTC.

The chain recombines TRBV19 with TRBJ2-1, with no clear D. The CDR3 sequence is 12 residues long. V was pared by 3 bases and J by 6 bases, with 6 bases between. Germline V gives CDR1 LNHDA, CDR2 SQIVND (reference sequence). The CDR3, as DNA: TGTGCCAGTAGTATCCCCTCCAATGAGCAGTTCTTC. As protein: CASSIPSNEQFF.

This clonotype was detected many times. This chain uses TRBV6-5 with TRBJ2-7, with D perhaps matching TRBD1 (5 bases). Trimming took off 1 base at V and 5 bases at J, with 15 bases between the two ends. Germline V gene sequence: CDR1 MNHEY, CDR2 SVGAGI. The CDR3 contains 15 residues. The CDR3 nucleotides are TGTGCCAGCAGTTACTTCCAGGGCTACCTGCACGAGCAGTACTTC. Translating it yields CASSYFQGYLHEQYF.

This clonotype was detected only a few times. The chain carries TRBV29-1 and TRBJ2-1, with D possibly TRBD1 on 6 matching bases. The CDR3 length is 12 residues. The germline V gene encodes CDR1 SQVTM and CDR2 ANQGSEA. Trimming cost V 4 bases and J 13 bases, with 17 bases left between them. The CDR3 loop is CSVAQGPVDQFF. Here the CDR3 DNA reads TGCAGCGTTGCACAGGGTCCGGTCGATCAGTTCTTC.

This clonotype was recorded a few times. The rearrangement links TRBV27 to TRBJ2-5; 10 nucleotides match TRBD2. The junction had 4 bases not matched to a gene; V was cut back by 2 bases and J by 1 base. Germline V gives CDR1 MNHEY, CDR2 SMNVEV (reference sequence). The CDR3 sequence is 16 residues long. The CDR3 protein is CASSLVAGGPQETQYF. DNA for the CDR3: TGTGCCAGCAGTTTAGTAGCGGGAGGACCCCAAGAGACCCAGTACTTC.

This clonotype was detected only once. The chain couples TRBV20-1 to TRBJ2-1, with D possibly being TRBD2 (6 bases). CDR1 and CDR2 (germline): DFQATT, SNEGSKA (reference sequence). The CDR3 sequence is 13 residues long. Trimming shortened V by 6 bases and J by 8 bases, and 17 bases separated the two germline ends. In DNA form, the CDR3 reads TGCAGTGCCCGGCTAGCGTTCCGGGATGAGCAGTTCTTC. Translated, it gives CSARLAFRDEQFF.